Listed here are 3 T cell receptor beta chains from one sample, sequenced in a study of blood T cells in healthy people across ages. For the second PCR, which ran for 7 to 11 cycles, a sample-barcoded 5' primer and a J-beta primer mix were used. In TCRdb, the 5' RACE reads were re-called with MiXCR into one record per CDR3 protein. The sample records 600,000 or so distinct CDR3 sequences, around 48% being singletons. Sequencing input: blood. Source of these receptors: an older man in good health.

The rearrangement joins TRBV7-9 to TRBJ1-5; D gene ambiguous. Trimming stripped 5 bases from V and 4 bases from J, with 18 bases between. Looked up from germline, CDR1 is SEHNR and CDR2 is FQNEAQ (reference sequence). The CDR3 consists of 16 residues. CDR3 region: CASSHGRVEANQPQHF. CDR3 DNA: TGTGCCAGCAGCCACGGGAGGGTCGAAGCAAATCAGCCCCAGCATTTT.

This clonotype was recorded once. The rearrangement joins TRBV12-3 or TRBV12-4 to TRBJ2-3; the D gene could be TRBD1 or TRBD2 (5 bases each). Trimming cost V 4 bases and J 2 bases, with 10 bases left between them. CDR3 size: 14 residues. The CDR3 DNA reads TGTGCCAGCAGTTATCCCGGGACCACAGATACGCAGTATTTT. Its translation is CASSYPGTTDTQYF.

The rearrangement joins TRBV20-1 to TRBJ2-1; 14 bases are shared with TRBD2. Germline V gene data show CDR1 as DFQATT and CDR2 as SNEGSKA (reference sequence). This CDR3 is built from 16 residues. This CDR3 reads CSMTSGRAGGFNEQFF. The DNA for the CDR3 is TGCAGCATGACTAGCGGGAGGGCCGGCGGGTTCAATGAGCAGTTCTTC.